Each of the 17 T cell receptor beta chains below was sequenced from the same sample in a study of T cell clonality in common variable immunodeficiency. Produced via immunoSEQ multiplex PCR; TCRdb's table is partial and in-frame only. Observed in the sample are about 60,000 clones, none of them singletons. Sequencing was done on a sample of peripheral blood mononuclear cells. Receptor source: a person aged 18 to 75 in good health.

There are many counts of this clone. Sequencing ends 3 residues short of the CDR3 end; the germline J gene provides the rest. The chain has TRBV10-3 and TRBJ2-1, with 9 positions matching TRBD2. The CDR3 contains 14 residues. Germline V gene sequence: CDR1 ENHRY, CDR2 SYGVKD. V shed 2 bases, J shed 9 bases, and the junction held 5 bases outside the gene matches. The CDR3 spells CAISEVGTSIEQFF. CDR3 bases read: TGTGCCATCAGTGAGGTCGGGACTAGCATTGAG.

This clone has a count of ten or more. Sequencing ends 3 residues short of the CDR3 end; the germline J gene provides the rest. This chain joins TRBV3-1 (or the pseudogene TRBV3-2) and TRBJ2-3; 13 bases line up with TRBD2. CDR1 and CDR2 (germline): LGHDT, YNNKEL (reference sequence). The CDR3 is 16 residues long. Trimming cost V 4 bases and J 2 bases; bases outside gene matches: 3. CDR3 DNA, as far as it was read: TGTGCCAGCAGCCTCGGGACTAGCGGGAACACAGATACG. Protein product: CASSLGTSGNTDT. The full CDR3 protein reads CASSLGTSGNTDTQYF.

Only a few counts were recorded for this clone. Incomplete CDR3 DNA: TGTGCCTGGAATAAGGATAATTCACCC. This encodes CAWNKDNSP. The full CDR3 is CAWNKDNSPLHF. This chain connects TRBV30 to TRBJ1-6; D remains unclear. The read stops 3 residues short of the end of the CDR3; the missing end is completed from the germline J gene. With 4 bases removed from V and 5 bases from J, the gap between germline ends came to 6 bases. This CDR3 is 12 amino acids long. CDR1 and CDR2 from the germline V gene are GTSNPN and SVGIG (reference sequence).

This clone was picked up many times. The missing CDR3 end, 3 residues past where the read stops, is filled in from the germline J gene. The V and J genes are TRBV7-3 and TRBJ2-3; 8 positions agree with TRBD2. The CDR3 runs 16 residues. Per germline, CDR1 SGHTA and CDR2 FQGTGA. Trimming at V came to 4 bases and at J to 0 bases, leaving 6 bases not matched to a gene. The CDR3 protein is CASSSSSGVSTDTQYF. The sequenced part of the CDR3 DNA is TGTGCCAGCAGCTCCAGTAGCGGGGTGAGCACAGATACG.

In its sample, this clone was seen many times. The read ends 3 residues early relative to the CDR3; the germline J gene fills the gap. The V and J genes are TRBV30 and TRBJ1-1; 10 bases agree with TRBD1. Trimming took 2 bases from V and 4 from J; bases not matched to a gene: 4. Germline values: CDR1 GTSNPN, CDR2 SVGIG (reference sequence). The CDR3 consists of 14 residues. CDR3 bases read: TGTGCCTGGAGTTGGGACAGGGGAATCACTGAA. It codes for CAWSWDRGITE. The complete CDR3 protein is CAWSWDRGITEAFF.

This clone was detected ten times or more. The CDR3 end lies 3 residues beyond the end of the read and is filled in from the germline J gene. This chain links TRBV7-2 with TRBJ2-3, with 13 bases that match TRBD2. CDR3 size: 14 residues. Germline V gene lookup returns CDR1 SGHTA and CDR2 FQGNSA. V gave up 10 bases and J gave up 4 bases; unmatched junction bases: 5. The CDR3 bases that were read are TGTGCCACCCGACTAGCGGGAGGAGCAGATACG. Translated, it gives CATRLAGGADT. The entire CDR3 protein reads CATRLAGGADTQYF.

Remarks on this clone: The junction does not match germline at one end; this may be a read error. The observed sequence ends 3 residues before the CDR3 terminus, with the missing tail filled in from the germline J gene. Other nucleotide sequences from this sample produce the same CDR3. The chain links TRBV20-1 to TRBJ1-3; D possibly corresponds to TRBD1 (5 bases). CDR3 length: 13 residues. CDR1 is DFQATT and CDR2 is SNEGSKA in the germline V gene (reference sequence). The CDR3 bases that were read are TGCAGTGCTAGAAGGGGCTCTGGAAACACG. Translated: CSARRGSGNT. The complete CDR3 sequence is CSARRGSGNTIYF.

This clone was seen ten or more times. The CDR3 extends 3 residues past the end of the read, so its final part is completed from the germline J gene. The V gene is TRBV9, the J gene TRBJ2-7; D unclear. The CDR3 has 13 amino acids. The V gene lost 4 bases and the J gene lost 6 bases, with 14 bases spanning the gap. From germline, CDR1 is SGDLS and CDR2 YYNGEE. Here the CDR3 reads CASSPQGIPEQYF. CDR3 DNA, as far as it was read: TGTGCCAGCAGCCCGCAAGGTATACCCGAG.

Comment on this clone: Read data end 3 residues before the CDR3 end; the end is taken from the germline J gene. This rearrangement joins TRBV6-2 or TRBV6-3 to TRBJ1-2, with D unresolved. CDR3 length: 17 amino acids. CDR1 MNHEY and CDR2 SVGEGT come from the germline V gene. Partial CDR3 DNA: TGTGCCAGCAGTTACGACACTAGCGGCTCTAGCACAGATACC. Amino acids: CASSYDTSGSSTDT. The whole CDR3 protein reads CASSYDTSGSSTDTYTF.

The table lists this clone with many counts. The covered CDR3 bases are TGTGCCAGCAGTAGAGACAGGGCTCTCGAG. This translates into CASSRDRALE. The CDR3 in full is CASSRDRALEQYF. This chain joins TRBV6-2 or TRBV6-3 and TRBJ2-7; TRBD1 agrees at 7 bases. The read ends 3 residues early relative to the CDR3; the germline J gene fills the gap. Germline trimming cut 5 bases from V and 6 bases from J; bases unmatched to any gene: 7. CDR3 length equals 13 residues. Germline assignment: CDR1 MNHEY and CDR2 SVGEGT.

This clone was detected many times. Read sequence stops 3 residues before the CDR3 end, and the germline J gene provides the missing end. The chain couples TRBV20-1 to TRBJ2-5; 11 bases fit TRBD1. Unmatched junction bases numbered 5, after V lost 6 bases and J lost 2 bases. This CDR3 is built from 14 residues. Germline CDR1 is DFQATT and CDR2 is SNEGSKA (reference sequence). The DNA read from the CDR3 is TGCAGTGCCGGACAGGGGGCGTTTCAAGAGACC. This translates into CSAGQGAFQET. The full CDR3 sequence reads CSAGQGAFQETQYF.

This clone was counted at least ten times. Sequencing ends 3 residues short of the CDR3 end; the germline J gene provides the rest. This chain connects TRBV20-1 to TRBJ2-7; D call uncertain. Trimming stripped 6 bases from V and 6 bases from J, with 15 bases between. This CDR3 has 12 residues. Germline CDR1 DFQATT, CDR2 SNEGSKA (reference sequence). CDR3 sequence reads: CSAEGLGLEQYF. CDR3 bases read: TGCAGTGCAGAAGGGTTAGGGCTCGAG.

This clone was detected ten times or more. The read falls 3 residues short of the CDR3 end, and the missing part is taken from the germline J gene. The chain couples TRBV6-2 or TRBV6-3 to TRBJ2-7; 8 bases agree with TRBD2. The V segment lost 4 bases and the J segment 3 bases; nucleotides outside the gene matches: 8. In germline, CDR1 is MNHEY, CDR2 SVGEGT. The CDR3 consists of 15 residues. The DNA read from the CDR3 is TGTGCCAGCAGTTCGTTTAGCGGGATATTCTACGAG. It is translated as CASSSFSGIFYE. The complete CDR3 sequence is CASSSFSGIFYEQYF.

Ten or more counts support this clone. Sequencing ends 3 residues short of the CDR3 end; the germline J gene provides the rest. The chain joins TRBV28 to TRBJ2-7, with a possible D match to TRBD1 (6 bases). CDR1 is MDHEN and CDR2 is SYDVKM in the germline V gene. CDR3 length: 14 residues. Trimming took 3 bases from V and 5 from J, leaving 14 bases between them. The CDR3 reads CASSFGQGLDEQYF. The CDR3 DNA, read in part, is TGTGCCAGCAGTTTTGGGCAGGGGTTAGACGAG.

This clone was observed at least ten times. The CDR3 end is not reached by the read, which stops 3 residues before it; the germline J gene fills it in. The chain is built from TRBV10-3 and TRBJ2-6; D uncertain. Between the trimmed V and J ends, which lost 9 bases and 1 base, there was a span of 7 bases. CDR1 is ENHRY, CDR2 SYGVKD, per germline. The CDR3 spans 13 residues. CDR3 region: CAILESGANVLTF. CDR3 DNA (partial): TGTGCCATTCTAGAGTCTGGGGCCAACGTC.

There are many counts of this clone. The CDR3 end lies 3 residues beyond the end of the read and is filled in from the germline J gene. The V gene is TRBV19, the J gene TRBJ2-6, with D perhaps TRBD1 (5 bases). Trimming pared 8 bases from V and 0 bases from J, leaving 11 bases between. The germline gives CDR1 LNHDA, CDR2 SQIVND (reference sequence). The length of the CDR3 is 15 residues. CDR3 loop: CASDQTASGANVLTF. The covered CDR3 bases are TGTGCCAGTGACCAGACAGCCTCTGGGGCCAACGTC.

This clone was counted many times. The sequenced fragment ends 3 residues before the CDR3 boundary, so the rest is inferred from the germline J gene. The chain is built from TRBV7-6 and TRBJ2-3; TRBD2 matches at 8 bases. The germline CDR1 and CDR2 sequences are SGHVS and FNYEAQ. Losses at the gene ends were 5 bases for V and 5 bases for J; bases not matched to a gene: 15. The CDR3 contains 17 residues. The CDR3 sequence is CASSPGAVAGTGDTQYF. The sequenced part of the CDR3 DNA is TGTGCCAGCAGCCCCGGGGCAGTAGCGGGAACGGGAGATACG. Filled out from reference TRBV7-6 and TRBJ2-3, the complete variable domain reads GAGVSQSPRYKVTKRGQDVALRCDPISGHVSLYWYRQALGQGPEFLTYFNYEAQQDKSGLPNDRFSAERPEGSISTLTIQRTEQRDSAMYRCASSPGAVAGTGDTQYFGPGTRLTVL.